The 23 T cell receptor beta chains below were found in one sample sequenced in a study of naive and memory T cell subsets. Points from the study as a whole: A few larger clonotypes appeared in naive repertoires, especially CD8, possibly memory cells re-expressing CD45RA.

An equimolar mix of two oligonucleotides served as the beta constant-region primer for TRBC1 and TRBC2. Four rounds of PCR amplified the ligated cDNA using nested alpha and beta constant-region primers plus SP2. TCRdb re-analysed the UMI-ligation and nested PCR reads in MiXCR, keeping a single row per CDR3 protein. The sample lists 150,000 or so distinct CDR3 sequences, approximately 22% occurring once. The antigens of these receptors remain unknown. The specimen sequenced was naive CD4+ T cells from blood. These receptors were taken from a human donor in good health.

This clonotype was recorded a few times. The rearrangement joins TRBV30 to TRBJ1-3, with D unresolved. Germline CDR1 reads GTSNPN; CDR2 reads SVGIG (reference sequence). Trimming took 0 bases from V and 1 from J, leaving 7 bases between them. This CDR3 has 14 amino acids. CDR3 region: CAWSVIRSGNTIYF. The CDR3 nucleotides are TGTGCCTGGAGTGTGATAAGGTCTGGAAACACCATATATTTT.

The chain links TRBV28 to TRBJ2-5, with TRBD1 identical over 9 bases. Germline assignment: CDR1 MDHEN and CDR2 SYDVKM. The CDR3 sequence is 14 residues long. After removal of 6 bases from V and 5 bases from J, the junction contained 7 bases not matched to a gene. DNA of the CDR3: TGTGCCAGCAGGCCCACAGGGGGCGCGGAGACCCAGTACTTC. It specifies CASRPTGGAETQYF.

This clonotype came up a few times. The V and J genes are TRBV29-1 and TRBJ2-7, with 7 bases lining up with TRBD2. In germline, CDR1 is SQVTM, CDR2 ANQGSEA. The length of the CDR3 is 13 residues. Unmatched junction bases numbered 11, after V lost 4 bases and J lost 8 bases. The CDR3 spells CSVVREGKYKQYF. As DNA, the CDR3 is TGCAGCGTTGTCAGGGAGGGGAAATACAAGCAGTACTTC.

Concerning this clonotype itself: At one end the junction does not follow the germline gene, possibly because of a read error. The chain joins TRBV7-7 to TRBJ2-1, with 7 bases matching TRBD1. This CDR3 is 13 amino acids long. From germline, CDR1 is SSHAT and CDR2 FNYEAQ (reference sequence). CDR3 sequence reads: CASSLDRANEQFF. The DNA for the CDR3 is TGTGCTAGCAGCTTAGACAGGGCCAATGAGCAGTTCTTC. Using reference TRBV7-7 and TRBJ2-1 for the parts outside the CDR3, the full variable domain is GAGVSQSPRYKVTKRGQDVTLRCDPISSHATLYWYQQALGQGPEFLTYFNYEAQPDKSGLPSDRFSAERPEGSISTLTIQRTEQRDSAMYRCASSLDRANEQFFGPGTRLTVL.

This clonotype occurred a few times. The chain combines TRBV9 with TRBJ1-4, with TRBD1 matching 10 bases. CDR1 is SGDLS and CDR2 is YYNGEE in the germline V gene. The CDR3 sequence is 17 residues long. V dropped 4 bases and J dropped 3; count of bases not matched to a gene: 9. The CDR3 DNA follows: TGTGCCAGCAGCACCCGGGACAGGGGATCCGCTAATGAAAAACTGTTTTTT. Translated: CASSTRDRGSANEKLFF.

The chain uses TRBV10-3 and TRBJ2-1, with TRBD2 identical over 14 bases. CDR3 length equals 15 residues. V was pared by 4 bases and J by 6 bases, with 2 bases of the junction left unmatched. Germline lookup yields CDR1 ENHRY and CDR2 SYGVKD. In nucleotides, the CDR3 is TGTGCCATCAGTGCGGGGACTAGCGGGAGCAATGAGCAGTTCTTC. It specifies CAISAGTSGSNEQFF.

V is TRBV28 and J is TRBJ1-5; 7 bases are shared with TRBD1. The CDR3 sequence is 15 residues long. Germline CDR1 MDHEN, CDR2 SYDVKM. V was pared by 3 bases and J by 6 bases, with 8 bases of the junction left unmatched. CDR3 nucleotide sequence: TGTGCCAGCAGTTTTCGAAGGAGGGGGCCTCAGCCCCAGCATTTT. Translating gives CASSFRRRGPQPQHF.

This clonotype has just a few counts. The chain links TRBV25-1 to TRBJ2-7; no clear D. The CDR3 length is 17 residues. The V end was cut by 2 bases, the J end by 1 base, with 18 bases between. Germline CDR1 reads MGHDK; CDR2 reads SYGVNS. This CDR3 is CASSERAGPGRSYEQYF. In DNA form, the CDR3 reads TGTGCCAGCAGTGAACGGGCAGGTCCAGGCAGGTCCTACGAGCAGTACTTC.

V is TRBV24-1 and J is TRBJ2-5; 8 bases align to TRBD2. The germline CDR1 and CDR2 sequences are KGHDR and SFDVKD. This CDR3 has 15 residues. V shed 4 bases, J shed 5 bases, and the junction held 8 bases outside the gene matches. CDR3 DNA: TGTGCCACCAGTGACCCGGGACTAGAGAGGGAGACCCAGTACTTC. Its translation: CATSDPGLERETQYF.

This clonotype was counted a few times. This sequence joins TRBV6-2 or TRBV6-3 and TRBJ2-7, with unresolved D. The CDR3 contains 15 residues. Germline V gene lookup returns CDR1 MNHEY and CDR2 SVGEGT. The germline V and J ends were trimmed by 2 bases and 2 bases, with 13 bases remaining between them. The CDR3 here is CASSYPRNGAYEQYF. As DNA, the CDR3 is TGTGCCAGCAGTTACCCGCGGAACGGCGCCTACGAGCAGTACTTC.

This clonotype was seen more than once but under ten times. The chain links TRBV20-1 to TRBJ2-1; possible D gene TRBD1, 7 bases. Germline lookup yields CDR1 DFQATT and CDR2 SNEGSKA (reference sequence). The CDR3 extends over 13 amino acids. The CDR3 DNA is TGCAGCTACCCAGGGGGGCGGCTCCATGAGCAGTTCTTC. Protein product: CSYPGGRLHEQFF.

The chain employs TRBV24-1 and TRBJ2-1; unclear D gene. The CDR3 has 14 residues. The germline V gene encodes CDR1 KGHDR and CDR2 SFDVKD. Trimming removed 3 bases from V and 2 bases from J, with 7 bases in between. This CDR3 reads CATSDRRAYNEQFF. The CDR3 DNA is TGTGCCACCAGTGATCGCCGAGCCTACAATGAGCAGTTCTTC.

CDR3 sequence reads: CSAMGQGAKNIQYF. DNA of the CDR3: TGCAGTGCGATGGGACAGGGCGCCAAAAACATTCAGTACTTC. The rearrangement joins TRBV20-1 to TRBJ2-4, with TRBD1 matching over 9 bases. J was trimmed by 1 base and V by 6 bases; bases with no gene match: 4. The CDR3 has 14 amino acids. The germline gives CDR1 DFQATT, CDR2 SNEGSKA (reference sequence).

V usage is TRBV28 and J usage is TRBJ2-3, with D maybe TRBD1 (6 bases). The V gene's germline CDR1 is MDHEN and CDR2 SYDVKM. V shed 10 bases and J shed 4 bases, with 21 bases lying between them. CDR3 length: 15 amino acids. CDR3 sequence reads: CATRSGTFSADTQYF. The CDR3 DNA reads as TGTGCCACCAGGTCCGGGACATTCAGTGCAGATACGCAGTATTTT.

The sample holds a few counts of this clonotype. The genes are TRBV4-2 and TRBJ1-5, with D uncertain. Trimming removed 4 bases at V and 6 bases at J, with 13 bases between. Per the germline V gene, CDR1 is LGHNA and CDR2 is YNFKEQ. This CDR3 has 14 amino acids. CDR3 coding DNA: TGTGCCAGCAGCCCGAGGGCCACACCTCAGCCCCAGCATTTT. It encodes CASSPRATPQPQHF.

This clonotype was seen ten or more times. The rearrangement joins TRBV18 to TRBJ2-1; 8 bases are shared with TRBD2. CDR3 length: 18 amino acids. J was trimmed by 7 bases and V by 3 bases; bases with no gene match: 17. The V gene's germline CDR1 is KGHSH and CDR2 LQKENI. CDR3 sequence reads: CASSPSAPGLGPKNEQFF. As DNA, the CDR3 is TGTGCCAGCTCACCCTCGGCCCCGGGACTAGGTCCTAAGAATGAGCAGTTCTTC.

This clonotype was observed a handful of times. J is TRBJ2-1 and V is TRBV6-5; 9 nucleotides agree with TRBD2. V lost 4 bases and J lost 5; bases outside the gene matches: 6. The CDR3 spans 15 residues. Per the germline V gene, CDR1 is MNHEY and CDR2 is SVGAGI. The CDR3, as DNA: TGTGCCAGCAGTTTTAGCGGGAGTCCGAACAATGAGCAGTTCTTC. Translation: CASSFSGSPNNEQFF.

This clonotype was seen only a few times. The CDR3 DNA reads TGTGCCAGCAGCCTCCAAGGGGACAACTACGAGCAGTACTTC. This codes for CASSLQGDNYEQYF. The chain couples TRBV2 to TRBJ2-7; TRBD1 might be the D (6 bases). Trimming pared 6 bases from V and 3 bases from J, leaving 15 bases between. Germline lookup yields CDR1 SNHLY and CDR2 FYNNEI. The CDR3 covers 14 residues.

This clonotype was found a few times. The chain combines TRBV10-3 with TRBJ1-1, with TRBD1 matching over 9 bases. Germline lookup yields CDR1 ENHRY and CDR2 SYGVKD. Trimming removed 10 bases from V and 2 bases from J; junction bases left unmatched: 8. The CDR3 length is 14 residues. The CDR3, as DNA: TGTGCCACAACACCGGGACAGGGAAACACTGAAGCTTTCTTT. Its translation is CATTPGQGNTEAFF.

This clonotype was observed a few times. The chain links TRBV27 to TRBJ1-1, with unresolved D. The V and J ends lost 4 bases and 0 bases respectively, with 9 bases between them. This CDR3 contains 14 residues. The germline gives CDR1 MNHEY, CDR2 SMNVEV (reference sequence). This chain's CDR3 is CASSWRKMNTEAFF. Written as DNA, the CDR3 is TGTGCCAGCAGTTGGCGGAAAATGAACACTGAAGCTTTCTTT.

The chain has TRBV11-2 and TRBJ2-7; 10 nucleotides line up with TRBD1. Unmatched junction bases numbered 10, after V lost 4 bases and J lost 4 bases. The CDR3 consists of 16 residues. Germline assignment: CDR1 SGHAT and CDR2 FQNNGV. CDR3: CASSSTGGPLEYEQYF. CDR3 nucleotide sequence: TGTGCCAGCAGCTCGACAGGGGGCCCCCTAGAATACGAGCAGTACTTC.

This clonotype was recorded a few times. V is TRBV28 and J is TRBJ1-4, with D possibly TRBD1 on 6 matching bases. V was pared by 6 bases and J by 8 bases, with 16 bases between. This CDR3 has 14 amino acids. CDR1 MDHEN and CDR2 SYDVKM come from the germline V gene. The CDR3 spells CASSQQGFREKLFF. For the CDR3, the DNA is TGTGCCAGCAGCCAACAGGGTTTTCGGGAAAAACTGTTTTTT.

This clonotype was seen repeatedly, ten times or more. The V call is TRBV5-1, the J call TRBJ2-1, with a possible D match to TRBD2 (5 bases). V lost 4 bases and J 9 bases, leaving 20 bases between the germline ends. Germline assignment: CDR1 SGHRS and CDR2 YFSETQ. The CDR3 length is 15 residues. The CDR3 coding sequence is TGCGCCAGCAGCGCGAATCAAGCTAGCCCGGTTGAGCAGTTCTTC. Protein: CASSANQASPVEQFF. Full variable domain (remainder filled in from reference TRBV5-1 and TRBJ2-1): KAGVTQTPRYLIKTRGQQVTLSCSPISGHRSVSWYQQTPGQGLQFLFEYFSETQRNKGNFPGRFSGRQFSNSRSEMNVSTLELGDSALYLCASSANQASPVEQFFGPGTRLTVL.